What follows are 9 T cell receptor beta chains derived from one specimen sequenced in a study of shared clonotypes between healthy human individuals. Data came from immunoSEQ multiplex PCR; TCRdb stores just in-frame clones and leaves some out. Of about a million clones in the sample, 70% to 85% were seen once. Sequencing was carried out using memory CD4+ T cells sorted from blood. Sample subset: CD45RA-negative fraction. These TCRs come from a man aged 18 to 29 in good health.

The rearrangement uses TRBV5-1 and TRBJ1-1; D is uncertain. In germline, CDR1 is SGHRS, CDR2 YFSETQ. V lost 1 base, J lost 7 bases, and 14 bases lay in between. The CDR3 sequence is 14 residues long. The CDR3 spells CASSLLEGRGEAFF. CDR3 coding DNA: TGCGCCAGCAGCTTGCTTGAGGGCCGGGGTGAAGCTTTCTTT.

The chain has TRBV5-6 and TRBJ2-3; 9 nucleotides match TRBD2. The CDR3 loop spans 18 amino acids. Germline values: CDR1 SGHDT, CDR2 YYEEEE. The J segment lost 0 bases and the V segment lost 2 bases, leaving 10 bases of the junction unmatched. As DNA, the CDR3 is TGTGCCAGCAGCTTCTTATTTATGACTAGCGGTAGCACAGATACGCAGTATTTT. This translates into CASSFLFMTSGSTDTQYF. The complete variable domain, with remaining parts taken from reference TRBV5-6 and TRBJ2-3, reads DAGVTQSPTHLIKTRGQQVTLRCSPKSGHDTVSWYQQALGQGPQFIFQYYEEEERQRGNFPDRFSGHQFPNYSSELNVNALLLGDSALYLCASSFLFMTSGSTDTQYFGPGTRLTVL.

In this sample, this clone turned up once. J is TRBJ2-1 and V is TRBV5-1; 10 positions agree with TRBD1. The CDR3 has 17 residues. Germline V lookup: CDR1 SGHRS, CDR2 YFSETQ. Germline trimming cut 4 bases from V and 4 bases from J; bases unmatched to any gene: 11. The CDR3 reads CASSPTPRDRGYNEQFF. Here the CDR3 DNA reads TGCGCCAGCAGCCCGACCCCTCGGGACAGGGGTTACAATGAGCAGTTCTTC.

In its sample, this clone was seen a few times. This chain joins TRBV14 and TRBJ2-3; TRBD1 might be the D (6 bases). V lost 2 bases and J lost 14, with 20 bases in between. The CDR3 covers 14 residues. Germline loops: CDR1 SGHDN, CDR2 FVKESK. This CDR3 reads CASSQHSSGQLLYF. The CDR3 nucleotides read TGTGCCAGCAGCCAACATTCAAGCGGACAGCTCCTGTATTTT.

Many counts were recorded for this clone. The V and J genes are TRBV7-2 and TRBJ2-1; no clear D. The V end was cut by 0 bases, the J end by 4 bases, with 10 bases between. The germline V gene has CDR1 SGHTA and CDR2 FQGNSA. The CDR3 consists of 15 residues. The CDR3: CASSLAHGPYNEQFF. DNA of the CDR3: TGTGCCAGCAGCTTAGCCCACGGGCCTTACAATGAGCAGTTCTTC.

This clone appeared once. The rearrangement uses TRBV6-4 and TRBJ2-7, with TRBD2 as a possible D gene (6 bases). V was clipped by 4 bases and J by 1 base, with 23 bases between them. CDR1 is MRHNA, CDR2 SNTAGT, per germline. This CDR3 is built from 18 residues. CDR3 sequence: CASSVGRRENGSSYEQYF. CDR3 DNA sequence: TGTGCCAGCAGTGTCGGACGACGGGAGAATGGTTCGTCCTACGAGCAGTACTTC.

The gene calls are TRBV11-2 and TRBJ1-1, with D maybe TRBD1 (5 bases). With 4 bases removed from V and 2 bases from J, the gap between germline ends came to 11 bases. This CDR3 comprises 14 residues. CDR1 is SGHAT and CDR2 is FQNNGV in the germline V gene. CDR3 residues: CASSSRDLNTEAFF. CDR3 coding DNA: TGTGCCAGCAGCTCCCGGGACCTAAACACTGAAGCTTTCTTT.

The chain recombines TRBV16 with TRBJ1-4, with 7 positions matching TRBD1. CDR3 length: 16 residues. V lost 0 bases and J lost 3; bases outside the gene matches: 4. Germline V CDR1 and CDR2: KGHSY, FQNENV. CDR3 sequence (DNA): TGTGCCAGCAGCCAATCCTTCACAGGGGCTAATGAAAAACTGTTTTTT. It translates to CASSQSFTGANEKLFF.

As concerns this clone: Being one base from a much bigger clone, this may be a read error. This chain joins TRBV6-5 and TRBJ2-7; 9 bases map to TRBD1. V trimming: 6 bases; J trimming: 3 bases; junction bases outside the gene matches: 0. Germline CDR1 and CDR2: MNHEY and SVGAGI. The CDR3 has 12 amino acids. In nucleotides, the CDR3 is TGTGCCAGCAGGACAGGGGGCTACGAGCAGTACTTC. Protein product: CASRTGGYEQYF.